Presented here are 18 T cell receptor beta chains from one specimen sequenced in a study of blood T cell repertoires in COVID-19. TCRdb's copy holds only in-frame clones and misses some; the assay was immunoSEQ multiplex PCR. The data show around 92,000 clones, with around 72% seen just once and 3.5% to 4% held by the top ten. The sequencing sample was made of peripheral blood. Receptor source: a man aged 65-85 years with COVID-19, enrolled during active disease.

The genes are TRBV18 and TRBJ1-4; D uncertain. The CDR3 length is 14 residues. CDR1 is KGHSH and CDR2 is LQKENI in the germline V gene. V shed 1 base and J shed 5 bases, with 8 bases lying between them. The CDR3 loop is CASSPRQGNEKLFF. As DNA, the CDR3 is TGTGCCAGCTCACCACGACAAGGAAATGAAAAACTGTTTTTT.

This clone appeared a few times. The chain has TRBV5-8 and TRBJ2-1; 7 bases match TRBD1. The CDR3 sequence is 12 residues long. V lost 4 bases to trimming and J lost 15 bases; unmatched junction nucleotides: 10. Germline assignment: CDR1 SGHTS and CDR2 YDEGEE. The CDR3 reads CASSPEVGQRFF. The CDR3 nucleotides read TGTGCCAGCAGCCCGGAGGTGGGACAGCGGTTCTTC. The whole variable domain, filled in from reference TRBV5-8 and TRBJ2-1, reads EAGVTQSPTHLIKTRGQQATLRCSPISGHTSVYWYQQALGLGLQFLLWYDEGEERNRGNFPPRFSGRQFPNYSSELNVNALELEDSALYLCASSPEVGQRFFGPGTRLTVL.

Many counts were recorded for this clone. CDR3 sequence: CASSVENWSDEQYF. Written as DNA, the CDR3 is TGTGCCAGCAGCGTAGAAAATTGGAGCGACGAGCAGTACTTC. This chain uses TRBV9 with TRBJ2-7; D remains unclear. The germline CDR1 and CDR2 sequences are SGDLS and YYNGEE. The CDR3 runs to 14 residues. Trimming removed 0 bases from V and 5 bases from J, with 12 bases in between.

The chain links TRBV6-5 to TRBJ1-2, with D possibly TRBD1 on 5 matching bases. CDR1 MNHEY and CDR2 SVGAGI come from the germline V gene. This CDR3 contains 13 residues. The V end was cut by 8 bases, the J end by 4 bases, with 14 bases between. This CDR3 reads CASGVGEVYGYTF. In nucleotides, the CDR3 is TGTGCCAGCGGAGTGGGGGAGGTCTATGGCTACACCTTC.

The genes are TRBV28 and TRBJ2-1, with 8 positions matching TRBD1. CDR1 and CDR2 from the germline V gene are MDHEN and SYDVKM. V was clipped by 5 bases and J by 9 bases; unmatched bases: 9. The CDR3 is 14 amino acids. As DNA, the CDR3 is TGTGCCAGCAGTCTACAGGGGGTAATTAGTGAGCAGTTCTTC. Amino acids: CASSLQGVISEQFF.

The chain has TRBV5-1 and TRBJ1-4; possible D gene TRBD1, 5 bases. V was pared by 4 bases and J by 8 bases, with 21 bases between. CDR1 and CDR2 from the germline V gene are SGHRS and YFSETQ. The CDR3 runs 16 residues. The CDR3 coding sequence is TGCGCCAGCAGCCCGGACGAGGTTAGGGGTGGAGAAAAACTGTTTTTT. Translating gives CASSPDEVRGGEKLFF.

The rearrangement joins TRBV5-1 to TRBJ2-2; D might be TRBD1 (5 bases). This CDR3 spans 15 amino acids. V shed 0 bases and J shed 6 bases, with 12 bases lying between them. Per germline, CDR1 SGHRS and CDR2 YFSETQ. CDR3 nucleotides: TGCGCCAGCAGCTTGGTATGGCAGGGCGCCGGGGAGCTGTTTTTT. Translation gives CASSLVWQGAGELFF.

The chain joins TRBV24-1 to TRBJ1-2; no clear D gene. The CDR3 runs to 13 residues. Per germline, CDR1 KGHDR and CDR2 SFDVKD. Trimming pared 5 bases from V and 5 bases from J, leaving 11 bases between. The CDR3 protein is CATSGGGLYGYTF. The CDR3 region has the DNA TGTGCCACCAGTGGCGGCGGACTTTATGGCTACACCTTC.

This clone has only a few counts. The CDR3 coding sequence is TGTGCCAGCAGTTACTATCCGGGCAATCAGCCCCAGCATTTT. Amino acids: CASSYYPGNQPQHF. The chain employs TRBV6-5 and TRBJ1-5; D gene unclear. The CDR3 has 14 residues. V was pared by 1 base and J by 2 bases, with 6 bases between. From germline, CDR1 is MNHEY and CDR2 SVGAGI.

V gene TRBV5-4 combines with J gene TRBJ2-2; D might be TRBD2 (5 bases). The CDR3 has 15 amino acids. V gave up 3 bases and J gave up 5 bases, with 14 bases separating them. Germline CDR1 SGHNT, CDR2 YYREEE (reference sequence). CDR3 in DNA: TGTGCCAGCAGCTCGCCCCGGGAAGGGACCGGGGAGCTGTTTTTT. Amino acid sequence: CASSSPREGTGELFF.

This chain joins TRBV21-1 and TRBJ2-1; the table's D call of TRBD1 was not tested on the DNA. TRBV21-1 is a pseudogene locus. The CDR3 is made up of 16 amino acids. This CDR3 reads CASSLRDTSSYNEQFF. CDR3 coding DNA: TGTGCCAGCAGCCTCCGGGACACTAGCTCCTACAATGAGCAGTTCTTC.

The chain couples TRBV18 to TRBJ1-2; D perhaps matches TRBD1 (6 bases). The CDR3 runs to 16 residues. Trimming pared 3 bases from V and 2 bases from J, leaving 16 bases between. In germline, CDR1 is KGHSH, CDR2 LQKENI. As DNA, the CDR3 is TGTGCCAGCTCACCCCTTATCTTAACAGGGAACTATGGCTACACCTTC. Amino acids: CASSPLILTGNYGYTF.

This chain uses TRBV2 with TRBJ2-5; TRBD2 might be the D (6 bases). CDR1 and CDR2 (germline): SNHLY, FYNNEI. This CDR3 has 13 amino acids. Trimming shortened V by 1 base and J by 5 bases, and 8 bases separated the two germline ends. The CDR3 DNA follows: TGTGCCAGCAGTGAAGGGGGAGGCGAGACCCAGTACTTC. Its translation is CASSEGGGETQYF.

This clone was seen only a few times. The chain joins TRBV7-8 to TRBJ2-4; a weak D match, TRBD1 (5 bases). The CDR3 is 13 residues long. The V end lost 3 bases, the J end lost 8 bases, and 11 bases lay between the germline ends. Germline CDR1 SGHVS, CDR2 FQNEAQ. The CDR3 sequence: CASSFSGKDIQYF. Here the CDR3 DNA reads TGTGCCAGCAGCTTTTCAGGGAAGGACATTCAGTACTTC.

J is TRBJ1-2 and V is TRBV9, with D tentatively TRBD1 (5 bases). The V end lost 4 bases, the J end lost 4 bases, and 14 bases lay between the germline ends. There are 14 residues in the CDR3. Germline CDR1 is SGDLS and CDR2 is YYNGEE. As DNA, the CDR3 is TGTGCCAGCAGCTTAACAGGATTCGGCTATGGCTACACCTTC. Translated: CASSLTGFGYGYTF.

V and J are TRBV7-2 and TRBJ2-7, with 9 bases identical to TRBD2. The CDR3 has 16 amino acids. J gave up 0 bases and V 1 base, and 4 bases lay outside the gene matches. The germline CDR1 and CDR2 sequences are SGHTA and FQGNSA. Here the CDR3 DNA reads TGTGCCAGCAGCTTAGTAGGGACTAGCCCCTCCTACGAGCAGTACTTC. This translates into CASSLVGTSPSYEQYF.

The chain links TRBV28 to TRBJ1-6; D is ambiguous. Trimming stripped 2 bases from V and 9 bases from J, with 5 bases between. The length of the CDR3 is 12 residues. CDR1 is MDHEN, CDR2 SYDVKM, per germline. This chain's CDR3 is CASSLVSSPLHF. The CDR3 bases are TGTGCCAGCAGTTTAGTCTCTTCACCCCTCCACTTT.

The sample holds one count of this clone. As DNA, the CDR3 is TGTGCCACCAGCATCCGGACAGGGGACTACACCTTC. This sequence encodes CATSIRTGDYTF. The rearrangement joins TRBV15 to TRBJ1-2; 9 nucleotides match TRBD1. The CDR3 covers 12 residues. From germline, CDR1 is LNHNV and CDR2 YYDKDF (reference sequence). J lost 10 bases, V lost 4 bases, and 4 bases had no gene match. Using reference TRBV15 and TRBJ1-2 for the parts outside the CDR3, the full variable domain is DAMVIQNPRYQVTQFGKPVTLSCSQTLNHNVMYWYQQKSSQAPKLLFHYYDKDFNNEADTPDNFQSRRPNTSFCFLDIRSPGLGDTAMYLCATSIRTGDYTFGSGTRLTVV.